The rows below give T cell receptor beta chains drawn from one sample of a study of radiation and T cells in renal cell carcinoma. This table comes from immunoSEQ multiplex PCR, and its TCRdb copy is limited to in-frame clones, with some not included. The table includes approximately 90,000 clones, 70% to 90% detected once. Source: blood, taken from a patient whose treatment included radiotherapy and nephrectomy. All receptors come from a man aged 50-59 years with renal cell carcinoma. Each CDR3 is given with its conserved first and last residue. Each record gives: J gene, clone size, V gene, D gene, CDR3 DNA, CDR3 protein. A D gene is named only where the DNA matches it firmly. Clone size appears in some rows only: once, few, many, or a class for an expanded clone.

>TRBJ1-5|-|TRBV5-1|TRBD1
TGCGCCAGCAGCTTGGGGACAGGGGGAGAGCCCCAGCATTTT
CASSLGTGGEPQHF
>TRBJ1-2|few|TRBV7-9|-
TGTGCCAGCAGAGGTGACTACTATGGCTACACCTTC
CASRGDYYGYTF
>TRBJ2-1|-|TRBV7-2|-
TGTGCCTCTTCTCTGGGTAGCAACAATGAGCAGTTCTTC
CASSLGSNNEQFF
>TRBJ1-3|-|TRBV6-1|-
TGTGCCAGCAGTGAATTGGACAGCGCGGCTGGAAACACCATATATTTT
CASSELDSAAGNTIYF
>TRBJ2-7|-|TRBV4-3|TRBD2
TGCGCCAGCAGCCTTGGGGTACTAGCGGACGAGCAGTACTTC
CASSLGVLADEQYF
>TRBJ1-2|once|TRBV2|-
TGTGCCAGCAGTGTTGATCCCTTTGCAGGGGCCTATGGCTACACCTTC
CASSVDPFAGAYGYTF
>TRBJ2-1|-|TRBV4-1|TRBD2
TGCGCCAGCAGCCCAGCGCCTAGCGGGAGTCTTAATGAGCAGTTCTTC
CASSPAPSGSLNEQFF
>TRBJ2-5|-|TRBV5-1|-
TGCGCCAGCAGCGTGGGGGTCGGGGAGACCCAGTACTTC
CASSVGVGETQYF
>TRBJ1-1|-|TRBV4-1|-
TGCGCCAGCAGCCAAGATGAAGGGGACACTGAAGCTTTCTTT
CASSQDEGDTEAFF
>TRBJ2-7|-|TRBV21-1|-
TGTGCCAGCAGCAAGGAACCGGGACTAGCAGCCTACGAGCAGTACTTC
CASSKEPGLAAYEQYF
>TRBJ2-6|-|TRBV21-1|-
TGTGCCAGCAGCTACTGTGGACGGGGCCACTCTGGGGCCAACGTCCTGACTTTC
CASSYCGRGHSGANVLTF
>TRBJ2-1|-|TRBV13|TRBD1
TGTGCCAGCAGGGGGAGGACAGGGGCCTACAATGAGCAGTTCTTC
CASRGRTGAYNEQFF
>TRBJ2-1|once|TRBV7-8|-
TGTGCCAGCAGCCGAGGACAAGAGCAGTTCTTC
CASSRGQEQFF
>TRBJ2-1|-|TRBV29-1|TRBD1
TGCAGCGTTGCTCCGGTGCAACAGGGGTTCTCCTACAATGAGCAGTTCTTC
CSVAPVQQGFSYNEQFF
>TRBJ2-2|-|TRBV4-3|-
TGCGCCAGCAGCCAAGATGAAGGGCGGTCCGGGGAGCTGTTTTTT
CASSQDEGRSGELFF
>TRBJ2-7|-|TRBV21-1|-
TGTGCCAGCAGCAACCACCGGGACGGTACCTACGAGCAGTACTTC
CASSNHRDGTYEQYF
>TRBJ1-4|-|TRBV5-5|TRBD1
TGTGCCAGCAGCTTGGCCCCGTTAGGGACAGGGAGTGAAAAACTGTTTTTT
CASSLAPLGTGSEKLFF
>TRBJ2-3|-|TRBV23-1|-
TGCGCCAGCAGTTCTCTAGAGCTTGCAGGCACAGATACGCAGTATTTT
CASSSLELAGTDTQYF
>TRBJ2-3|-|TRBV10-3|-
TGTGCCATCAACGGACAGCCATCCGATACGCAGTATTTT
CAINGQPSDTQYF
>TRBJ1-5|-|TRBV11-2|-
TGTGCCAGCAGCTTATCAGGGTTCAATCAGCCCCAGCATTTT
CASSLSGFNQPQHF
>TRBJ2-6|-|TRBV11-3|-
TGTGCCAGCAGCGCCGCAGGGGCCGGGGCCAACGTCCTGACTTTC
CASSAAGAGANVLTF
>TRBJ2-2|-|TRBV11-2|-
TGTGCCAGCAGCTTAGATCCCGCTAGAGACGAGCTGTTTTTT
CASSLDPARDELFF
>TRBJ1-5|few|TRBV7-9|-
TGTGCCAGCAGCTTGGGCCTACTCGATCAGCCCCAGCATTTT
CASSLGLLDQPQHF
>TRBJ1-2|-|TRBV19|-
TGTGCCAGTAGTAAAGCCAGGCAAGACCTTAACTATGGCTACACCTTC
CASSKARQDLNYGYTF